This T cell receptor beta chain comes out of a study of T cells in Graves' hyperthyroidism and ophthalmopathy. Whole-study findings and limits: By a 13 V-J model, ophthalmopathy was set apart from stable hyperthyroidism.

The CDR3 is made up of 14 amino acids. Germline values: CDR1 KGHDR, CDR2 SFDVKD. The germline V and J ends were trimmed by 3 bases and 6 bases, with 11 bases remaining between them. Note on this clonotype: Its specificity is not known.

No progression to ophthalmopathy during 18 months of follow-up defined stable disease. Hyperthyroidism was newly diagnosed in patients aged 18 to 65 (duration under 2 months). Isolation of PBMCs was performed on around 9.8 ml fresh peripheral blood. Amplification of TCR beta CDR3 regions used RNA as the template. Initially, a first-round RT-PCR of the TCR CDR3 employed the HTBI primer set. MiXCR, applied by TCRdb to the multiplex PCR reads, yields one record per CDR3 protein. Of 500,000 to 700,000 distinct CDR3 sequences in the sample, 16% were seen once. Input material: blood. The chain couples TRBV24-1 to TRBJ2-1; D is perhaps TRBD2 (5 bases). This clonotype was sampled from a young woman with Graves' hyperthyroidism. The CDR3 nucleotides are TGTGCCACCAGTGATAGCGGACTTTCCAATGAGCAGTTCTTC. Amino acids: CATSDSGLSNEQFF.